Each of the 25 T cell receptor beta chains below was sequenced from the same sample in a study of metastatic and nonmetastatic thyroid tumors. Patients had received no treatment of any kind before thyroid surgery. TCRdb reanalyzed the PCR reads with MiXCR. The table has roughly 81,000 clones, approximately 9% seen once; the top ten hold under 9%. The sample comprised blood. Receptor source: a female donor with papillary thyroid cancer or a benign thyroid nodule (not recorded which). Some clones in this sample may be carry-over from other donors' samples.

This clone was observed at least ten times. The CDR3 protein is CASSLGAGARAEAFF. The CDR3 DNA reads TGTGCCAGCAGTTTAGGGGCGGGGGCGAGGGCTGAAGCTTTCTTT. The chain carries TRBV12-3 or TRBV12-4 and TRBJ1-1, with D perhaps TRBD1 (6 bases). The V end lost 1 base, the J end lost 6 bases, and 15 bases lay between the germline ends. The CDR3 has 15 amino acids.

This clone occurred a few times. With a much larger clone just one base away, this may be a read error. The chain couples TRBV12-3 or TRBV12-4 to TRBJ2-1; maybe TRBD2 (6 bases). CDR3 size: 14 residues. V was trimmed by 7 bases and J by 7 bases, leaving 17 bases between them. The CDR3 region has the DNA TGTGCCAGCATAACGGGACTTCAGTCTAATGAGCAGTTCTTC. The encoded protein is CASITGLQSNEQFF.

Concerning this clone: Distinct nucleotide sequences in the sample also encode this CDR3. The chain links TRBV7-2 to TRBJ1-2, with TRBD1 identical over 9 bases. The CDR3 extends over 14 amino acids. Looked up from germline, CDR1 is SGHTA and CDR2 is FQGNSA. Unmatched junction bases numbered 2, after V lost 1 base and J lost 5 bases. In DNA, the CDR3 is TGTGCCAGCAGCTTAGACAGGGGGCAGTATGGCTACACCTTC. Translating it yields CASSLDRGQYGYTF.

Comments on this clone: Additional DNA sequences in this sample encode the identical CDR3. This chain connects TRBV7-9 to TRBJ2-5; no firm D call. The CDR3 is made up of 15 amino acids. The V gene lost 4 bases and the J gene lost 2 bases, with 14 bases spanning the gap. Germline V gene lookup returns CDR1 SEHNR and CDR2 FQNEAQ (reference sequence). The DNA for the CDR3 is TGTGCCAGCAGCTCCCTCCGCAGGTGGCAAGAGACCCAGTACTTC. As protein: CASSSLRRWQETQYF.

This clone was picked up many times. The chain carries TRBV6-4 and TRBJ1-1; D remains ambiguous. The CDR3 covers 13 residues. Trimming removed 8 bases at V and 1 base at J, with 11 bases between. CDR1 is MRHNA, CDR2 SNTAGT, per germline. Written as DNA, the CDR3 is TGTGCCAGCTCCCGGGAGGGGAACACTGAAGCTTTCTTT. Protein: CASSREGNTEAFF.

There are many counts of this clone. The J gene is TRBJ1-6, the V gene TRBV3-1; the D is unclear. Looked up from germline, CDR1 is LGHDT and CDR2 is YNNKEL (reference sequence). The V end was cut by 4 bases, the J end by 3 bases, with 16 bases between. The CDR3 runs to 17 residues. CDR3 amino acids: CASSRRDAGFYNSPLHF. The CDR3 DNA reads as TGTGCCAGCAGCCGACGGGATGCGGGCTTCTATAATTCACCCCTCCACTTT. Looking up the rest from reference TRBV3-1 and TRBJ1-6 gives the full variable domain: DTAVSQTPKYLVTQMGNDKSIKCEQNLGHDTMYWYKQDSKKFLKIMFSYNNKELIINETVPNRFSPKSPDKAHLNLHINSLELGDSAVYFCASSRRDAGFYNSPLHFGNGTRLTVT.

This clone occurred a few times. The rearrangement joins TRBV12-3 or TRBV12-4 to TRBJ1-2; a possible D gene is TRBD1 (6 bases). V was pared by 4 bases and J by 3 bases, with 9 bases between. The CDR3 contains 13 residues. The CDR3 region is CASSSGQHYGYTF. The CDR3 DNA reads as TGTGCCAGCAGTTCCGGACAGCACTATGGCTACACCTTC.

The J gene is TRBJ1-2, the V gene TRBV20-1; D is unclear. From germline, CDR1 is DFQATT and CDR2 SNEGSKA (reference sequence). Trimming removed 4 bases at V and 1 base at J, with 10 bases between. This CDR3 region has 13 residues. The CDR3 here is CSAILHGNYGYTF. The CDR3, as DNA: TGCAGTGCTATCCTCCACGGTAACTATGGCTACACCTTC.

Remarks on this clone: Just one base apart from a much larger clone, this may be a read error. The V gene is TRBV5-4, the J gene TRBJ1-1, with no clear D. Looked up from germline, CDR1 is SGHNT and CDR2 is YYREEE (reference sequence). The CDR3 runs 12 residues. With 1 base removed from V and 3 bases from J, the gap between germline ends came to 4 bases. The CDR3 DNA sequence: TGTGCCAGCAGCTTGTCGGACACTGAAGCTTTCTTT. Translation gives CASSLSDTEAFF.

This clone was counted at least ten times. The J gene is TRBJ2-1, the V gene TRBV6-1, with 7 bases lining up with TRBD1. V was pared by 10 bases and J by 2 bases, with 5 bases of the junction left unmatched. The CDR3 consists of 13 residues. From germline, CDR1 is MNHNS and CDR2 SASEGT. The CDR3 sequence: CATQGRTYNEQFF. CDR3 coding DNA: TGTGCCACACAGGGGCGCACCTACAATGAGCAGTTCTTC.

Many counts were recorded for this clone. The rearrangement joins TRBV18 to TRBJ1-2; D unclear. CDR3 length: 15 residues. V dropped 1 base and J dropped 0 bases, with 9 bases sitting between them. The V gene's germline CDR1 is KGHSH and CDR2 LQKENI. Here the CDR3 DNA reads TGTGCCAGCTCACCACAGGACGTTACTAACTATGGCTACACCTTC. It encodes CASSPQDVTNYGYTF.

This clone was counted ten times or more. This chain links TRBV7-2 with TRBJ2-5; the D call may be TRBD1 or TRBD2 (6 bases each). The V gene lost 5 bases and the J gene lost 5 bases, with 18 bases spanning the gap. The CDR3 length is 15 residues. CDR1 and CDR2 (germline): SGHTA, FQGNSA. Here the CDR3 reads CASSTQGPGAETQYF. Here the CDR3 DNA reads TGTGCCAGCAGCACACAGGGACCGGGGGCGGAGACCCAGTACTTC.

This clone has ten or more counts. The CDR3 here is CASSLAGQGADEQYF. The CDR3 DNA is TGTGCCAGCAGTTTAGCGGGACAGGGGGCCGACGAGCAGTACTTC. The chain employs TRBV12-3 or TRBV12-4 and TRBJ2-7; 12 nucleotides align to TRBD1. The CDR3 sequence is 15 residues long. The V gene end was trimmed by 0 bases and the J gene end by 5 bases; junction bases not matched to a gene: 2.

In this sample, this clone turned up many times. The sample carries other DNA sequences with the same CDR3. The chain carries TRBV5-1 and TRBJ2-1; 7 bases are a match to TRBD1. CDR1 and CDR2 (germline): SGHRS, YFSETQ. With 4 bases clipped from V and 0 bases from J, the junction kept 10 bases outside the gene matches. The CDR3 is 17 amino acids. The CDR3 region has the DNA TGCGCCAGCAGCCCCCCCGGTGCAGGGGGCTCCTACAATGAGCAGTTCTTC. It codes for CASSPPGAGGSYNEQFF. Using reference TRBV5-1 and TRBJ2-1 for the parts outside the CDR3, the full variable domain is KAGVTQTPRYLIKTRGQQVTLSCSPISGHRSVSWYQQTPGQGLQFLFEYFSETQRNKGNFPGRFSGRQFSNSRSEMNVSTLELGDSALYLCASSPPGAGGSYNEQFFGPGTRLTVL.

This rearrangement joins TRBV9 to TRBJ1-1; 7 nucleotides agree with TRBD1. Looked up from germline, CDR1 is SGDLS and CDR2 is YYNGEE. The CDR3 loop spans 11 amino acids. V shed 4 bases and J 7 bases; nucleotides not matched to a gene: 1. The CDR3 is CASSPGGEAFF. CDR3 bases: TGTGCCAGCAGCCCAGGGGGTGAAGCTTTCTTT.

J is TRBJ2-3 and V is TRBV11-2; 10 bases align to TRBD2. The germline gives CDR1 SGHAT, CDR2 FQNNGV. J lost 3 bases, V lost 4 bases, and 4 bases had no gene match. The CDR3 contains 15 residues. The CDR3 DNA reads as TGTGCCAGCAGCTCTCTAGCGGGGGTGACAGATACGCAGTATTTT. It translates to CASSSLAGVTDTQYF.

This clone was detected many times. Germline and junction disagree at one end, which may indicate a read error. This sequence joins TRBV5-6 and TRBJ2-7; the D call may be TRBD1 or TRBD2 (6 bases each). Per germline, CDR1 SGHDT and CDR2 YYEEEE. The CDR3 runs to 14 residues. As DNA, the CDR3 is TGTGCCAGCACCTTGGAGGGGGTTTACGACGAGCAGTACTTC. Translated, it gives CASTLEGVYDEQYF.

This clone was counted many times. The same CDR3 also results from other DNA sequences found in this sample. Written as DNA, the CDR3 is TGTGCCAGCAGTCCCGCCTACGAGCAGTACTTC. As protein: CASSPAYEQYF. The chain has TRBV12-3 or TRBV12-4 and TRBJ2-7; no clear D gene. There are 11 residues in the CDR3. Trimming cost V 5 bases and J 2 bases, with 4 bases left between them.

This clone was seen repeatedly, ten times or more. The chain is built from TRBV20-1 and TRBJ1-1; D possibly corresponds to TRBD1 (6 bases). CDR3 length: 15 residues. V lost 1 base to trimming and J lost 0 bases, with 12 bases between them. Germline-derived CDR1 and CDR2 are DFQATT and SNEGSKA (reference sequence). The CDR3 spells CSARANRVMNTEAFF. DNA of the CDR3: TGCAGTGCTAGAGCTAACAGGGTGATGAACACTGAAGCTTTCTTT.

This chain joins TRBV19 and TRBJ1-6; TRBD1 matches 9 bases. The CDR3 is made up of 15 amino acids. Losses at the gene ends were 4 bases for V and 7 bases for J; bases not matched to a gene: 5. The germline CDR1 and CDR2 sequences are LNHDA and SQIVND (reference sequence). The CDR3 coding sequence is TGTGCCAGTAGTAGACTCGGACAGGGGAATTCACCCCTCCACTTT. It translates to CASSRLGQGNSPLHF.

The chain joins TRBV10-1 to TRBJ2-7, with TRBD1 matching 8 bases. The CDR3 is made up of 14 amino acids. The germline V gene encodes CDR1 WNHNN and CDR2 SYGVQD (reference sequence). The trim removed 3 bases at V and 5 bases at J, leaving 6 bases unmatched. CDR3 bases: TGCGCCAGCAGTGAATTTCAGGGGGCCGACGAGCAGTACTTC. Protein: CASSEFQGADEQYF.

There are many counts of this clone. This chain joins TRBV10-3 and TRBJ1-5; no clear D gene. The CDR3 sequence is 15 residues long. Germline CDR1 ENHRY, CDR2 SYGVKD. V lost 3 bases to trimming and J lost 1 base, with 10 bases between them. CDR3 region: CAISEGQQSNQPQHF. CDR3 DNA sequence: TGTGCCATCAGTGAAGGCCAGCAAAGCAATCAGCCCCAGCATTTT.

This clone occurred many times. The rearrangement uses TRBV7-9 and TRBJ2-7, with no clear D. This CDR3 comprises 12 residues. Germline V CDR1 and CDR2: SEHNR, FQNEAQ (reference sequence). Between the trimmed V and J ends, which lost 3 bases and 4 bases, there was a span of 7 bases. The chain's CDR3 is CASSFSGYEQYF. The DNA for the CDR3 is TGTGCCAGCAGCTTTTCAGGATACGAGCAGTACTTC.

The V gene is TRBV11-2, the J gene TRBJ1-1; no clear D. Germline CDR1 and CDR2: SGHAT and FQNNGV. This CDR3 spans 14 amino acids. V lost 1 base to trimming and J lost 3 bases, with 9 bases between them. DNA of the CDR3: TGTGCCAGCAGCTTAGCACTCGGCGACACTGAAGCTTTCTTT. The encoded protein is CASSLALGDTEAFF.

The sample holds many counts of this clone. The V gene is TRBV6-5, the J gene TRBJ2-2, with 11 bases lining up with TRBD1. The V segment lost 2 bases and the J segment 6 bases; nucleotides outside the gene matches: 2. Germline V gene data show CDR1 as MNHEY and CDR2 as SVGAGI. CDR3 length equals 15 residues. This chain's CDR3 is CASSYRGQGAGELFF. The CDR3 bases are TGTGCCAGCAGTTACCGGGGACAGGGGGCCGGGGAGCTGTTTTTT.